The 14 T cell receptor beta chains in this list originate from one sample, sequenced in a study of CD8 T cells in Susac syndrome. Random hexamers served to reverse transcribe roughly 0.5 to 1 ug RNA. From the immunoSEQ multiplex PCR reads, TCRdb called clonotypes with MiXCR, one entry per CDR3 protein. The data hold tens of thousands of distinct CDR3 sequences, with 80% to 95% observed a single time. The sequenced sample was CD8+ T cells from PBMCs. The receptors here all came from a human donor in good health.

V usage is TRBV3-1 and J usage is TRBJ1-1, with D hard to call. Germline V gene lookup returns CDR1 LGHDT and CDR2 YNNKEL (reference sequence). This CDR3 region has 13 residues. V shed 4 bases and J shed 5 bases, with 11 bases lying between them. As DNA, the CDR3 is TGTGCCAGCAGCCTCACGGACGGGACTGAAGCTTTCTTT. This translates into CASSLTDGTEAFF.

The J gene is TRBJ2-3, the V gene TRBV28; possibly TRBD1 for D (5 bases). CDR1 MDHEN and CDR2 SYDVKM come from the germline V gene. V was trimmed by 5 bases and J by 2 bases, leaving 11 bases between them. The CDR3 loop spans 14 amino acids. The CDR3 DNA follows: TGTGCCAGCAGTACGACAGCAGTCACAGATACGCAGTATTTT. Translated, it gives CASSTTAVTDTQYF.

The chain is built from TRBV5-6 and TRBJ2-7, with 7 bases identical to TRBD1. This CDR3 comprises 15 residues. V lost 0 bases to trimming and J lost 0 bases; unmatched junction nucleotides: 3. CDR1 SGHDT and CDR2 YYEEEE come from the germline V gene. The CDR3 loop reads CASSLGGGGSYEQYF. CDR3 in DNA: TGTGCCAGCAGCTTGGGAGGGGGCGGCTCCTACGAGCAGTACTTC.

Notes on this clonotype: No conserved phenylalanine or tryptophan is present at the end of the CDR3, so a read error is the likely explanation. V usage is TRBV19 and J usage is TRBJ2-1; 7 bases align to TRBD1. Trimming at V came to 1 base and at J to 8 bases, leaving 5 bases not matched to a gene. This CDR3 contains 14 residues. Germline values: CDR1 LNHDA, CDR2 SQIVND (reference sequence). CDR3 sequence (DNA): TGTGCCAGTAGTATAGTGACAGGGAGCCATGAGCAGTTCTTG. The encoded protein is CASSIVTGSHEQFL.

The V gene is TRBV15, the J gene TRBJ2-1; D remains unclear. The ends were cut back, 0 bases at V and 9 bases at J, with 9 bases in the middle. The CDR3 consists of 13 residues. Germline values: CDR1 LNHNV, CDR2 YYDKDF (reference sequence). The CDR3: CATSRDRRTEQFF. The CDR3 nucleotides read TGTGCCACCAGCAGAGATAGACGGACTGAGCAGTTCTTC.

The CDR3 reads CASSGSAGLNEQYF. CDR3 in DNA: TGTGCCAGCAGCGGTTCAGCGGGACTAAACGAGCAGTACTTC. The chain has TRBV28 and TRBJ2-7; 7 nucleotides agree with TRBD2. Per germline, CDR1 MDHEN and CDR2 SYDVKM. V was clipped by 6 bases and J by 5 bases; unmatched bases: 10. CDR3 length: 14 residues. The full variable domain, rest sourced from reference TRBV28 and TRBJ2-7, is DVKVTQSSRYLVKRTGEKVFLECVQDMDHENMFWYRQDPGLGLRLIYFSYDVKMKEKGDIPEGYSVSREKKERFSLILESASTNQTSMYLCASSGSAGLNEQYFGPGTRLTVT.

CDR3 sequence: CASTAGGLNEQFF. The CDR3 DNA sequence: TGTGCCAGCACTGCGGGAGGTCTCAATGAGCAGTTCTTC. The chain is built from TRBV12-3 or TRBV12-4 and TRBJ2-1, with 8 bases matching TRBD2. CDR3 size: 13 residues. J lost 6 bases, V lost 7 bases, and 5 bases had no gene match.

V usage is TRBV7-9 and J usage is TRBJ2-1; D is undetermined. Trimming pared 6 bases from V and 10 bases from J, leaving 10 bases between. The CDR3 is 11 amino acids. Per germline, CDR1 SEHNR and CDR2 FQNEAQ (reference sequence). The CDR3 protein is CASRSGPEQFF. The CDR3, as DNA: TGTGCCAGCAGGTCCGGGCCGGAGCAGTTCTTC.

The V and J genes are TRBV7-9 and TRBJ2-1, with TRBD1 matching over 7 bases. The CDR3 is made up of 13 amino acids. Looked up from germline, CDR1 is SEHNR and CDR2 is FQNEAQ (reference sequence). With V trimmed by 2 bases and J by 7 bases, 2 bases remained unmatched. CDR3 amino acids: CASSLPDRNEQFF. The CDR3 bases are TGTGCCAGCAGCTTACCGGACAGGAATGAGCAGTTCTTC.

This rearrangement joins TRBV7-9 to TRBJ2-7; D gene unclear. The V gene's germline CDR1 is SEHNR and CDR2 FQNEAQ (reference sequence). Trimming took off 5 bases at V and 1 base at J, with 9 bases between the two ends. The length of the CDR3 is 13 residues. CDR3 nucleotide sequence: TGTGCCAGCAGCGACGACTTATCCTACGAGCAGTACTTC. This translates into CASSDDLSYEQYF.

The chain employs TRBV4-1 and TRBJ2-3; D is unresolved. V lost 1 base to trimming and J lost 3 bases, with 14 bases between them. Germline V gene data show CDR1 as MGHRA and CDR2 as YSYEKL. The CDR3 covers 16 residues. This chain's CDR3 is CASSQVGFTFTDTQYF. CDR3 coding DNA: TGCGCCAGCAGCCAAGTGGGATTTACCTTTACAGATACGCAGTATTTT.

J is TRBJ2-1 and V is TRBV19; D might be TRBD1 (5 bases). This CDR3 region has 14 residues. Germline V CDR1 and CDR2: LNHDA, SQIVND (reference sequence). Trimming cost V 10 bases and J 0 bases, with 13 bases left between them. DNA for the CDR3: TGTGCCACCGTTTCAGGGAACTCCTACAATGAGCAGTTCTTC. Translated, it gives CATVSGNSYNEQFF.

This chain uses TRBV20-1 with TRBJ2-3; D not certain. V lost 0 bases and J lost 1, with 8 bases in between. The CDR3 spans 14 residues. CDR1 is DFQATT and CDR2 is SNEGSKA in the germline V gene (reference sequence). CDR3 sequence: CSARDLDGTDTQYF. The CDR3 coding sequence is TGCAGTGCTAGAGACCTTGACGGCACAGATACGCAGTATTTT.

The rearrangement uses TRBV6-5 and TRBJ1-4; possible D gene TRBD1, 5 bases. Trimming cost V 5 bases and J 8 bases, with 18 bases left between them. CDR3 size: 15 residues. The germline CDR1 and CDR2 sequences are MNHEY and SVGAGI. The CDR3 spells CASSTDAQGREKLFF. CDR3 bases: TGTGCCAGCAGTACTGATGCCCAGGGACGGGAAAAACTGTTTTTT.